Following are 27 T cell receptor beta chains from one sample sequenced in a study of cytomegalovirus exposure and HLA in healthy donors. Researchers ran the PCR with 60 Vbeta and 13 Jbeta primers. Sequenced by immunoSEQ multiplex PCR; TCRdb stores in-frame clones only, minus some. This table has some 190,000 clones, 65% to 85% appearing once. What was sequenced was PBMCs. These receptors all come from a young woman in good health and CMV-seronegative.

This clone was seen only once. The rearrangement joins TRBV5-1 to TRBJ2-7; 8 bases fit TRBD1. The CDR3 spans 15 residues. V shed 4 bases and J 0 bases; nucleotides not matched to a gene: 6. Germline-derived CDR1 and CDR2 are SGHRS and YFSETQ. CDR3 in amino acids: CASSHRDRSSYEQYF. CDR3 bases: TGCGCCAGCAGCCACCGGGACAGGAGCTCCTACGAGCAGTACTTC.

The rearrangement joins TRBV6-1 to TRBJ1-5, with TRBD1 identical over 9 bases. Germline-derived CDR1 and CDR2 are MNHNS and SASEGT. V dropped 3 bases and J dropped 7; count of bases not matched to a gene: 13. CDR3 length: 17 amino acids. The chain's CDR3 is CASSEAGTGRLRQPQHF. The CDR3, as DNA: TGTGCCAGCAGTGAGGCCGGGACAGGGAGATTACGGCAGCCCCAGCATTTT.

The chain couples TRBV30 to TRBJ1-5; TRBD1 might be the D (6 bases). Germline values: CDR1 GTSNPN, CDR2 SVGIG (reference sequence). V was pared by 0 bases and J by 4 bases, with 13 bases between. This CDR3 is built from 15 residues. The CDR3 loop reads CAWSVRGRGNQPQHF. For the CDR3, the DNA is TGTGCCTGGAGTGTACGAGGCAGGGGAAATCAGCCCCAGCATTTT.

There are a few counts of this clone. The rearrangement links TRBV6-1 to TRBJ2-5; the match to TRBD1 covers 7 bases. The trim removed 4 bases at V and 5 bases at J, leaving 7 bases unmatched. Per the germline V gene, CDR1 is MNHNS and CDR2 is SASEGT. The length of the CDR3 is 14 residues. The CDR3 region is CASSGTGVGETQYF. For the CDR3, the DNA is TGTGCCAGCAGTGGAACAGGGGTTGGGGAGACCCAGTACTTC.

V gene TRBV7-3 combines with J gene TRBJ2-7; perhaps TRBD2 as D (5 bases). Germline CDR1 and CDR2: SGHTA and FQGTGA. The CDR3 has 14 residues. The germline V and J ends were trimmed by 0 bases and 3 bases, with 9 bases remaining between them. The chain's CDR3 is CASSLTMGSYEQYF. CDR3 sequence (DNA): TGTGCCAGCAGCTTAACGATGGGGAGCTACGAGCAGTACTTC. The whole variable domain, remainder taken from reference TRBV7-3 and TRBJ2-7, is GAGVSQTPSNKVTEKGKYVELRCDPISGHTALYWYRQSLGQGPEFLIYFQGTGAADDSGLPNDRFFAVRPEGSVSTLKIQRTERGDSAVYLCASSLTMGSYEQYFGPGTRLTVT.

For the CDR3, the DNA is TGTGCCAGCAGCCGCACCGGGACTAGCGGGGAGTACACAGATACGCAGTATTTT. Protein product: CASSRTGTSGEYTDTQYF. The chain is built from TRBV4-2 and TRBJ2-3, with 13 bases fitting TRBD2. With 4 bases clipped from V and 2 bases from J, the junction kept 9 bases outside the gene matches. The CDR3 consists of 18 residues. Germline V gene sequence: CDR1 LGHNA, CDR2 YNFKEQ.

This chain connects TRBV27 to TRBJ1-1; D remains ambiguous. CDR3 length: 13 residues. CDR1 is MNHEY, CDR2 SMNVEV, per germline (reference sequence). V was pared by 6 bases and J by 5 bases, with 13 bases between. CDR3 amino acids: CASSSGRMTEAFF. CDR3 sequence (DNA): TGTGCCAGCAGCAGCGGACGGATGACTGAAGCTTTCTTT.

The chain has TRBV2 and TRBJ1-1; D unclear. The CDR3 spans 12 residues. The germline V gene encodes CDR1 SNHLY and CDR2 FYNNEI. Deletions cut 4 bases from V and 8 bases from J, with 11 bases between. In nucleotides, the CDR3 is TGTGCCAGCAGTGGCCTCGGCAGGGAAGCTTTCTTT. As protein: CASSGLGREAFF.

J is TRBJ2-1 and V is TRBV7-9, with 11 bases that match TRBD2. The CDR3 covers 16 residues. The ends lost 3 bases at V and 2 bases at J; junction bases unmatched: 3. Looked up from germline, CDR1 is SEHNR and CDR2 is FQNEAQ (reference sequence). The CDR3 loop reads CASSFLAGGTYNEQFF. The CDR3 DNA reads TGTGCCAGCAGCTTCTTAGCGGGGGGGACCTACAATGAGCAGTTCTTC.

The chain combines TRBV4-2 with TRBJ2-1; TRBD2 agrees at 8 bases. Germline V gives CDR1 LGHNA, CDR2 YNFKEQ. With V trimmed by 0 bases and J by 10 bases, 14 bases remained unmatched. The CDR3 has 17 residues. The CDR3 is CASSQDLLGLGNNEQFF. CDR3 coding DNA: TGTGCCAGCAGCCAAGATCTTTTGGGACTAGGCAATAACGAGCAGTTCTTC.

This chain uses TRBV2 with TRBJ1-1, with D perhaps TRBD1 (6 bases). V was shortened by 0 bases and J by 6 bases, with 17 bases between the two germline ends. Germline V lookup: CDR1 SNHLY, CDR2 FYNNEI. The CDR3 has 16 amino acids. This chain's CDR3 is CASSEAGNRVAAEAFF. The CDR3 DNA is TGTGCCAGCAGTGAAGCGGGGAACAGGGTCGCGGCTGAAGCTTTCTTT. Variable domain in full (rest from reference TRBV2 and TRBJ1-1): EPEVTQTPSHQVTQMGQEVILRCVPISNHLYFYWYRQILGQKVEFLVSFYNNEISEKSEIFDDQFSVERPDGSNFTLKIRSTKLEDSAMYFCASSEAGNRVAAEAFFGQGTRLTVV.

Only one count was recorded for this clone. The chain has TRBV7-2 and TRBJ2-5; 12 bases match TRBD2. The CDR3 extends over 18 amino acids. J lost 5 bases, V lost 1 base, and 11 bases had no gene match. CDR1 and CDR2 from the germline V gene are SGHTA and FQGNSA. Written as DNA, the CDR3 is TGTGCCAGCAGCTTAGAGCGGACTAGCGGGGCCACTGGGGAGACCCAGTACTTC. Translated: CASSLERTSGATGETQYF.

This clone was counted between two and nine times. This rearrangement joins TRBV7-9 to TRBJ2-7, with 9 bases identical to TRBD1. Losses at the gene ends were 8 bases for V and 5 bases for J; bases not matched to a gene: 4. The V gene's germline CDR1 is SEHNR and CDR2 FQNEAQ (reference sequence). This CDR3 is 12 amino acids long. DNA for the CDR3: TGTGCCAGCGGGGACAGGGCCCACGAGCAGTACTTC. This gives the protein CASGDRAHEQYF.

A few counts support this clone. The junction differs from germline at one of its ends, possibly a read error. The chain carries TRBV6-5 and TRBJ2-7; possible D gene TRBD1, 5 bases. CDR3 size: 12 residues. The germline V gene has CDR1 MNHEY and CDR2 SVGAGI. CDR3 sequence (DNA): TGTGCCAGCAGTTCCCAGGGAAACGAGCGGTACTTC. Translation: CASSSQGNERYF.

The chain carries TRBV19 and TRBJ1-5, with 7 positions matching TRBD1. The J segment lost 0 bases and the V segment lost 10 bases, leaving 9 bases of the junction unmatched. This CDR3 is built from 15 residues. CDR1 is LNHDA, CDR2 SQIVND, per germline (reference sequence). CDR3 residues: CATKDREYSNQPQHF. CDR3 sequence (DNA): TGTGCCACAAAAGACAGGGAGTATAGCAATCAGCCCCAGCATTTT.

The J gene is TRBJ2-1, the V gene TRBV6-6; 8 nucleotides line up with TRBD1. There are 14 residues in the CDR3. The germline gives CDR1 MNHNY, CDR2 SVGAGI (reference sequence). V gave up 5 bases and J gave up 5 bases; unmatched junction bases: 5. The CDR3 sequence is CASSQGQGNNEQFF. CDR3 in DNA: TGTGCCAGCAGTCAAGGACAGGGAAACAATGAGCAGTTCTTC.

This chain uses TRBV19 with TRBJ1-1; D is unresolved. Trimming removed 3 bases from V and 1 base from J, with 12 bases in between. Germline V gene data show CDR1 as LNHDA and CDR2 as SQIVND (reference sequence). This CDR3 region has 15 residues. This CDR3 is CASSIQAITNTEAFF. The CDR3 nucleotides read TGTGCCAGTAGTATCCAGGCGATCACGAACACTGAAGCTTTCTTT.

The V and J genes are TRBV6-1 and TRBJ2-7; D may be TRBD1 (5 bases). V gave up 6 bases and J gave up 3 bases, with 18 bases separating them. The CDR3 runs to 15 residues. CDR1 MNHNS and CDR2 SASEGT come from the germline V gene. CDR3 in amino acids: CASRLGQGIYYEQYF. The CDR3 DNA sequence: TGTGCCAGCAGGTTAGGGCAGGGAATTTACTACGAGCAGTACTTC.

This chain joins TRBV6-1 and TRBJ2-3, with D possibly being TRBD2 (5 bases). V was shortened by 1 base and J by 3 bases, with 14 bases between the two germline ends. Germline V gene lookup returns CDR1 MNHNS and CDR2 SASEGT. The CDR3 consists of 16 residues. Here the CDR3 DNA reads TGTGCCAGCAGTGAAGTCCCCGGGGTTCATACAGATACGCAGTATTTT. Translated, it gives CASSEVPGVHTDTQYF.

With respect to this clone: The sample carries other DNA sequences with the same CDR3. The CDR3 DNA reads TGTGCCAGCAGTTACACCCGGGACAGGGATTCCTACGAGCAGTACTTC. It codes for CASSYTRDRDSYEQYF. The chain joins TRBV28 to TRBJ2-7, with 9 positions matching TRBD1. This CDR3 contains 16 residues. V shed 4 bases, J shed 1 base, and the junction held 8 bases outside the gene matches. Germline values: CDR1 MDHEN, CDR2 SYDVKM.

The chain links TRBV5-1 to TRBJ2-1; maybe TRBD2 (5 bases). The ends were cut back, 0 bases at V and 12 bases at J, with 13 bases in the middle. The CDR3 contains 13 residues. CDR1 is SGHRS and CDR2 is YFSETQ in the germline V gene. The chain's CDR3 is CASSLELGSGQFF. CDR3 in DNA: TGCGCCAGCAGCTTGGAATTGGGGAGCGGGCAGTTCTTC.

The chain couples TRBV27 to TRBJ2-1; 9 positions agree with TRBD2. Unmatched junction bases numbered 4, after V lost 5 bases and J lost 2 bases. From germline, CDR1 is MNHEY and CDR2 SMNVEV (reference sequence). The CDR3 sequence is 15 residues long. The CDR3 DNA follows: TGTGCCAGCAGTATAGCGGGAGCGGCCTACAATGAGCAGTTCTTC. It is translated as CASSIAGAAYNEQFF.

The sample holds one count of this clone. The chain employs TRBV7-2 and TRBJ1-2; D remains ambiguous. V was clipped by 2 bases and J by 7 bases, with 17 bases between them. This CDR3 comprises 15 residues. Germline V gene sequence: CDR1 SGHTA, CDR2 FQGNSA. The CDR3 reads CASSLMLSATGGYTF. The CDR3 DNA reads TGTGCCAGCAGCTTAATGCTCTCCGCTACGGGTGGCTACACCTTC.

The chain is built from TRBV28 and TRBJ2-3; TRBD1 aligns across 8 bases. Germline assignment: CDR1 MDHEN and CDR2 SYDVKM. V shed 6 bases, J shed 7 bases, and the junction held 9 bases outside the gene matches. The CDR3 sequence is 14 residues long. The CDR3 region has the DNA TGTGCCAGCAGGGACAGGGTCCTTTGGAATACGCAGTATTTT. Translating gives CASRDRVLWNTQYF.

This clone was observed once. This chain connects TRBV29-1 to TRBJ2-2; 7 bases align to TRBD1. The CDR3 loop spans 13 amino acids. V was clipped by 6 bases and J by 4 bases; unmatched bases: 5. Germline CDR1 is SQVTM and CDR2 is ANQGSEA. CDR3 sequence: CSVATGSTGELFF. CDR3 sequence (DNA): TGCAGCGTCGCGACAGGGAGCACCGGGGAGCTGTTTTTT.

The V call is TRBV19, the J call TRBJ1-6; D is unresolved. Looked up from germline, CDR1 is LNHDA and CDR2 is SQIVND (reference sequence). CDR3 length: 13 amino acids. The V end lost 1 base, the J end lost 5 bases, and 3 bases lay between the germline ends. The CDR3 region has the DNA TGTGCCAGTAGTATAGCAGATAATTCACCCCTCCACTTT. Translating it yields CASSIADNSPLHF.

CDR3 sequence (DNA): TGTGCCAGCAGTGAAGGGTATACAGGATGGGCCAGCGCCTACGAGCAGTACTTC. Translation: CASSEGYTGWASAYEQYF. The V and J genes are TRBV2 and TRBJ2-7; tentatively, D is TRBD1 (5 bases). CDR1 and CDR2 from the germline V gene are SNHLY and FYNNEI. Trimming removed 1 base from V and 2 bases from J, with 21 bases in between. The CDR3 sequence is 18 residues long.